This TCR beta chain was sequenced in a study of T-cell reconstitution after alpha-beta-depleted transplantation in children. Unique molecular identifiers featured in how the TCRbeta library was prepared. TCRdb re-analysed the PCR reads in MiXCR, keeping a single row per CDR3 protein. Here the sample spans 450,000 to 700,000 distinct CDR3 sequences, roughly a quarter being singletons. The germline gives CDR1 LGHNA, CDR2 YNFKEQ. This CDR3 is 14 amino acids long. Unmatched junction bases numbered 10, after V lost 10 bases and J lost 6 bases. This clonotype appeared a few times. The starting material was PBMCs, obtained before TCRalphabeta/CD19-depleted stem cell transplant. The chain links TRBV4-2 to TRBJ2-1; 9 nucleotides agree with TRBD2. The receptor's source is a boy younger than two with Wiskott-Aldrich syndrome, due to receive a stem cell transplant. Written as DNA, the CDR3 is TGTGCCACCCAGGCGGGAGGGCGGTTCAATGAGCAGTTCTTC. Residues: CATQAGGRFNEQFF.